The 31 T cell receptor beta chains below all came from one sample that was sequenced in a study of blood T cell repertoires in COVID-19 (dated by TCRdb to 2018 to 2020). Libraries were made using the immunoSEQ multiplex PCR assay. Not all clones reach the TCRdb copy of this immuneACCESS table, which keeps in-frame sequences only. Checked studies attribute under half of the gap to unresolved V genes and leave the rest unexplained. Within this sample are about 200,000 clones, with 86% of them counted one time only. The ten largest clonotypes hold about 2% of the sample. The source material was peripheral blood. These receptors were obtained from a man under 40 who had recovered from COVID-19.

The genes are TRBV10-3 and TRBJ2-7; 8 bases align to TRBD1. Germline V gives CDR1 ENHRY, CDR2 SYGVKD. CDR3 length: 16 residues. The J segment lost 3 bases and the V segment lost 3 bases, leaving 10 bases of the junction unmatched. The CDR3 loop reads CAISDLMTGEVYEQYF. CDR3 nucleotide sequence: TGTGCCATCAGTGACCTCATGACAGGGGAAGTCTACGAGCAGTACTTC.

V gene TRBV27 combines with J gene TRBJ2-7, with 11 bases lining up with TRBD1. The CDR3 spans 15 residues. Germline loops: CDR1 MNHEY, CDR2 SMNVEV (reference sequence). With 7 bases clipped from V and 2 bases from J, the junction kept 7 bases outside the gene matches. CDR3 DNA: TGTGCCAGCAACTTAAGGGGACAGGGGGCCTACGAGCAGTACTTC. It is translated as CASNLRGQGAYEQYF.

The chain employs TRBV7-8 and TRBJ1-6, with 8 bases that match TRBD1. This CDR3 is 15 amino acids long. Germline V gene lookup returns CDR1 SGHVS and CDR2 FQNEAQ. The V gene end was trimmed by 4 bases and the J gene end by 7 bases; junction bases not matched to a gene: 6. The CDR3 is CASSSSGTGNSPLHF. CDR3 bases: TGTGCCAGCAGCTCATCCGGGACAGGAAATTCACCCCTCCACTTT.

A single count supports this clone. CDR3 in amino acids: CASSIRRGGLLDEQFF. For the CDR3, the DNA is TGTGCCAGCAGCATCAGGCGGGGGGGCCTTTTGGATGAGCAGTTCTTC. This chain links TRBV13 with TRBJ2-1, with TRBD2 matching over 9 bases. The CDR3 sequence is 16 residues long. With 5 bases clipped from V and 8 bases from J, the junction kept 13 bases outside the gene matches. Germline CDR1 is PRHDT and CDR2 is FYEKMQ (reference sequence).

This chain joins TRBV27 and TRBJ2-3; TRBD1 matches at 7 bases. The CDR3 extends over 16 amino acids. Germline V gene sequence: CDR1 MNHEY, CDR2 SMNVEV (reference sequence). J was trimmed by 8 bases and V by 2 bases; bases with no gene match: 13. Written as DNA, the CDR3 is TGTGCCAGCAGTTTAAGCTGGACAGGTTCTTTAGGTACGCAGTATTTT. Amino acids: CASSLSWTGSLGTQYF.

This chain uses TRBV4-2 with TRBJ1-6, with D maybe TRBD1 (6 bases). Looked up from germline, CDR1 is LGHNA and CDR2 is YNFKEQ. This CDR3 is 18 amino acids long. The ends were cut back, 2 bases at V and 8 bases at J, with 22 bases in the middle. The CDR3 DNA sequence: TGTGCCAGCAGCCAACAAACCTCACCGAGACAGGTTCATTCACCCCTCCACTTT. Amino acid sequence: CASSQQTSPRQVHSPLHF.

CDR3 residues: CASSLGTSGETQYF. CDR3 bases: TGCGCCAGCAGCCTGGGGACTTCTGGGGAGACCCAGTACTTC. The chain is built from TRBV5-1 and TRBJ2-5; the D gene is possibly TRBD2 (6 bases). This CDR3 has 14 amino acids. Trimming cost V 4 bases and J 5 bases, with 15 bases left between them. The germline V gene has CDR1 SGHRS and CDR2 YFSETQ.

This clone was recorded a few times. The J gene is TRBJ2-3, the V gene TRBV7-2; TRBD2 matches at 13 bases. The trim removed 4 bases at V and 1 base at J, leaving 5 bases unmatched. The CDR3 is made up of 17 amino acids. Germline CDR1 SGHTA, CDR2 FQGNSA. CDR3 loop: CASSSELAGGRTDTQYF. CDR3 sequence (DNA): TGTGCCAGCAGCTCGGAACTAGCGGGGGGGCGCACAGATACGCAGTATTTT. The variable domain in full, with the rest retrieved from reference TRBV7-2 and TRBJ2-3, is GAGVSQSPSNKVTEKGKDVELRCDPISGHTALYWYRQSLGQGLEFLIYFQGNSAPDKSGLPSDRFSAERTGGSVSTLTIQRTQQEDSAVYLCASSSELAGGRTDTQYFGPGTRLTVL.

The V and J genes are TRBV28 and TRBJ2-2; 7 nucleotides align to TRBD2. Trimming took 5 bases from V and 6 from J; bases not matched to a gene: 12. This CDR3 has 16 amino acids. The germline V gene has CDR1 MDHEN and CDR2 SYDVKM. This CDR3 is CASSKIVTSNSGELFF. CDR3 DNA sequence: TGTGCCAGCAGTAAGATTGTGACTAGCAACTCCGGGGAGCTGTTTTTT.

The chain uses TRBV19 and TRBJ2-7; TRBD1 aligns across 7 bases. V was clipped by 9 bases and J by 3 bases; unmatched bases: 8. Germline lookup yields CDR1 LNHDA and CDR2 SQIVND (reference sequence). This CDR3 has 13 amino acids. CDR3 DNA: TGTGCCAGCAAACCGGGACAGAGCTACGAGCAGTACTTC. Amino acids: CASKPGQSYEQYF.

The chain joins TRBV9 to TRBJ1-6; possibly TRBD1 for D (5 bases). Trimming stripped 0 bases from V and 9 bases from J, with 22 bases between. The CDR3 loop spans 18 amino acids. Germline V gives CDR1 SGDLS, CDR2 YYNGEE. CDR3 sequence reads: CASSVARGAPGRASPLHF. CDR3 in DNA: TGTGCCAGCAGCGTAGCTAGAGGGGCGCCAGGGAGGGCTTCACCCCTCCACTTT.

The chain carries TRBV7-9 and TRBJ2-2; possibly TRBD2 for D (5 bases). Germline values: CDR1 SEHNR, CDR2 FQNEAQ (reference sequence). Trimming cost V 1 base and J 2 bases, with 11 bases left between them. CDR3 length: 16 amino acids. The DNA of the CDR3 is TGTGCCAGCAGCTTAGGACGGACTGGAAACACCGGGGAGCTGTTTTTT. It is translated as CASSLGRTGNTGELFF.

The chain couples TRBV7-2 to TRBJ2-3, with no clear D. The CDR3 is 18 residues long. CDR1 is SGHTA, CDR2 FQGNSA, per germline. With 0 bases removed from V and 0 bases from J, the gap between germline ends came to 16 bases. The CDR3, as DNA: TGTGCCAGCAGCTTAGCGGATTTGCGCGGATCTAGCACAGATACGCAGTATTTT. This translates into CASSLADLRGSSTDTQYF.

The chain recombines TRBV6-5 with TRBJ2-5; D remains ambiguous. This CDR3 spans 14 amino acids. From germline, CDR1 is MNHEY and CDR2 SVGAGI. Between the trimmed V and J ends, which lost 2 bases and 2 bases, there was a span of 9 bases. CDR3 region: CASSYGGRQETQYF. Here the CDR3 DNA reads TGTGCCAGCAGTTACGGCGGAAGACAAGAGACCCAGTACTTC.

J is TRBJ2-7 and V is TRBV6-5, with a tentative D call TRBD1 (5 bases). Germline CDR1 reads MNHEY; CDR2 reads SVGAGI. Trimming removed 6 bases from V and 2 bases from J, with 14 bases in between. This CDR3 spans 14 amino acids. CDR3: CASSWGGSPYEQYF. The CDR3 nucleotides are TGTGCCAGCAGCTGGGGCGGTAGTCCCTACGAGCAGTACTTC.

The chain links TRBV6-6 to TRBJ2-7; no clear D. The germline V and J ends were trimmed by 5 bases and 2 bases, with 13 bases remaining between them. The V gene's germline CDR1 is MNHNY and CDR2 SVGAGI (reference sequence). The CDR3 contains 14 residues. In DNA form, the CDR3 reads TGTGCCAGCAGTCCGACGACACTTACCTACGAGCAGTACTTC. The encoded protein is CASSPTTLTYEQYF.

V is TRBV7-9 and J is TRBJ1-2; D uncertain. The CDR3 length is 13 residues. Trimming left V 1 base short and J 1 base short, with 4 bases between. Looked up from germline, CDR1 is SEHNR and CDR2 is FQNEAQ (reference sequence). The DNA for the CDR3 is TGTGCCAGCAGCTTAGGGCTTAACTATGGCTACACCTTC. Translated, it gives CASSLGLNYGYTF. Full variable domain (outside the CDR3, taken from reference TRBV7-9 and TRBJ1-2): DTGVSQNPRHKITKRGQNVTFRCDPISEHNRLYWYRQTLGQGPEFLTYFQNEAQLEKSRLLSDRFSAERPKGSFSTLEIQRTEQGDSAMYLCASSLGLNYGYTFGSGTRLTVV.

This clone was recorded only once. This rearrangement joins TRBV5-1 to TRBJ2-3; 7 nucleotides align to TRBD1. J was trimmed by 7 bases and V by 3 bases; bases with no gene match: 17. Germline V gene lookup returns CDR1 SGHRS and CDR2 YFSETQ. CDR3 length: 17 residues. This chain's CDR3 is CASSSRTGAQARNTQYF. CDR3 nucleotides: TGCGCCAGCAGCTCCCGGACAGGCGCGCAGGCGAGAAATACGCAGTATTTT.

CDR3: CASSLGGTDHRELFF. The DNA of the CDR3 is TGCGCCAGCAGCTTGGGGGGGACAGACCACCGGGAGCTGTTTTTT. This chain joins TRBV5-1 and TRBJ2-2; 7 bases align to TRBD1. Trimming removed 0 bases from V and 9 bases from J; junction bases left unmatched: 8. Germline V lookup: CDR1 SGHRS, CDR2 YFSETQ. The CDR3 covers 15 residues.

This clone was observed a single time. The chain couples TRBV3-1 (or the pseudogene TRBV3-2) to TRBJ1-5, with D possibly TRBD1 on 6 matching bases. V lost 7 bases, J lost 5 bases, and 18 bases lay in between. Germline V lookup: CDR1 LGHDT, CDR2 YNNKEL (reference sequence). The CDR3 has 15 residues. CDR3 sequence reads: CASTFRPAGDQPQHF. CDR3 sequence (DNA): TGTGCCAGCACCTTCCGGCCGGCAGGGGATCAGCCCCAGCATTTT.

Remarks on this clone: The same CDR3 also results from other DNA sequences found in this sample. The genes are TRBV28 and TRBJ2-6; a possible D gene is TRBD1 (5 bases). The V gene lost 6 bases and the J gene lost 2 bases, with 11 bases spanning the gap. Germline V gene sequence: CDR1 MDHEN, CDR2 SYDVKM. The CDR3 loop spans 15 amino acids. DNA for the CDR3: TGTGCCAGCAGCCTTCAGGGTGCTGGGGCCAACGTCCTGACTTTC. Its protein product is CASSLQGAGANVLTF.

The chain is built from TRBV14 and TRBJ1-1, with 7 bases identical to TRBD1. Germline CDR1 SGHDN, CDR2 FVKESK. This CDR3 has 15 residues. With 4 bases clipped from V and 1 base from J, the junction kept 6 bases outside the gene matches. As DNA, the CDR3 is TGTGCCAGCAGCCCAATCGACAGGGCGAACACTGAAGCTTTCTTT. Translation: CASSPIDRANTEAFF.

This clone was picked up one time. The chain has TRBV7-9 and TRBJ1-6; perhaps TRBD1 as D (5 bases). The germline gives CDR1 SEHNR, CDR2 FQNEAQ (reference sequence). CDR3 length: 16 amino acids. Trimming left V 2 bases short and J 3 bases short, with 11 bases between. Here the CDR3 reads CASSLSRDFYNSPLHF. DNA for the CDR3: TGTGCCAGCAGCTTAAGTCGGGACTTCTATAATTCACCCCTCCACTTT.

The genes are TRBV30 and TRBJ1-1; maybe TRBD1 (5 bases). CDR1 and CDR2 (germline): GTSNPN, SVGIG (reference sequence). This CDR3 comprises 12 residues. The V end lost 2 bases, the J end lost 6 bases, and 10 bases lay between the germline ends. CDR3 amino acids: CAWSPRVSEAFF. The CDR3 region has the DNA TGTGCCTGGAGTCCCAGGGTCTCTGAAGCTTTCTTT.

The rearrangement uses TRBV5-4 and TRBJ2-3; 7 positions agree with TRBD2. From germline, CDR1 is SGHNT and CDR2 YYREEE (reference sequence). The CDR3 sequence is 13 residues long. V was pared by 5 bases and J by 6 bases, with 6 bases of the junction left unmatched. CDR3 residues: CASSSQGGDTQYF. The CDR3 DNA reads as TGTGCCAGCAGTAGTCAGGGAGGGGATACGCAGTATTTT. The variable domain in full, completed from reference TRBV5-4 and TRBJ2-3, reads ETGVTQSPTHLIKTRGQQVTLRCSSQSGHNTVSWYQQALGQGPQFIFQYYREEENGRGNFPPRFSGLQFPNYSSELNVNALELDDSALYLCASSSQGGDTQYFGPGTRLTVL.

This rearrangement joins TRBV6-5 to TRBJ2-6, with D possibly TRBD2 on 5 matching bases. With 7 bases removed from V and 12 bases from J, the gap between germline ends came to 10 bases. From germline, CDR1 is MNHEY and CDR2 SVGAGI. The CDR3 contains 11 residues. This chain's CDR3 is CASITLAVLTF. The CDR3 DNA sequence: TGTGCCAGCATTACGCTAGCCGTCCTGACTTTC.

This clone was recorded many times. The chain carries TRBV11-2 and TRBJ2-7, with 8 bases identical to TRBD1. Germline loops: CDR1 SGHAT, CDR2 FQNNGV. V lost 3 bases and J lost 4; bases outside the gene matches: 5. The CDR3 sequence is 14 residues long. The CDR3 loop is CASSFGQGWYEQYF. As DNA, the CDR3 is TGTGCCAGCAGCTTCGGACAGGGTTGGTACGAGCAGTACTTC.

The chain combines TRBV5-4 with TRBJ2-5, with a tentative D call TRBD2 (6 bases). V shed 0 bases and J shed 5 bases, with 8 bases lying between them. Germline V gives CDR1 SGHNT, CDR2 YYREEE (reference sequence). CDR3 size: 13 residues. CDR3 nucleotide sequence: TGTGCCAGCAGCTTGGGGAGCGGGGAGACCCAGTACTTC. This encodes CASSLGSGETQYF.

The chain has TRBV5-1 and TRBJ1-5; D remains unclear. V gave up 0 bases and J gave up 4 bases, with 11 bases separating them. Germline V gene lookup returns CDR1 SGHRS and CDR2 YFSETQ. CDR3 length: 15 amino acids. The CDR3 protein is CASSLGSPGNQPQHF. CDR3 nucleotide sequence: TGCGCCAGCAGCTTGGGCAGCCCCGGGAATCAGCCCCAGCATTTT.

CDR3 DNA: TGTGCCAGCAGCTTAATAACAGAAGGCTACACCTTC. Translation: CASSLITEGYTF. The J gene is TRBJ1-2, the V gene TRBV11-2; no clear D. Trimming shortened V by 2 bases and J by 8 bases, and 9 bases separated the two germline ends. This CDR3 contains 12 residues. The germline V gene has CDR1 SGHAT and CDR2 FQNNGV.

CDR3 loop: CASSSGRTATNEKLFF. CDR3 in DNA: TGCGCCAGCAGCTCCGGCAGGACAGCAACTAATGAAAAACTGTTTTTT. The rearrangement links TRBV5-1 to TRBJ1-4; D is possibly TRBD1 (6 bases). V lost 3 bases, J lost 0 bases, and 12 bases lay in between. This CDR3 comprises 16 residues. From germline, CDR1 is SGHRS and CDR2 YFSETQ.